These T cell receptor beta chains were read from a single sample in a study of blood T cells in healthy people across ages. TCRdb redid the calling of the 5' RACE reads with MiXCR, one entry per CDR3 protein. Among 1,500,000 or so distinct CDR3 sequences, 42% were seen once, and the ten largest hold more than 4%. The sequenced material came from blood. Receptor source: a woman between 18 and 29 years old in good health. Each CDR3 is given with its conserved first and last residue. Fields, in order: clone size, J gene, V gene, D gene, CDR3 DNA, CDR3 protein. The D gene is left open where the match is weak. Clone size is given for some rows only: seen once, a few or many times, or a class if the clone is expanded.

abundance: few; j_gene: TRBJ1-2; v_gene: TRBV2; d_gene: TRBD1; CDR3nt: TGTGCCAGCAGCCCTATCTACAGGGGAGCTAACTATGGCTACACCTTC; CDR3aa: CASSPIYRGANYGYTF
abundance: NA; j_gene: TRBJ2-7; v_gene: TRBV3-1; d_gene: NA; CDR3nt: TGTGCCAGCAGCCTACGACTGTCGGGAGCCTACAATGAGCAGTACTTC; CDR3aa: CASSLRLSGAYNEQYF
abundance: few; j_gene: TRBJ2-5; v_gene: TRBV30; d_gene: NA; CDR3nt: TGTGCCTGGAGCTCAGGACGAGGAGAGACCCAGTACTTC; CDR3aa: CAWSSGRGETQYF
abundance: NA; j_gene: TRBJ1-4; v_gene: TRBV20-1; d_gene: NA; CDR3nt: TGCAGTGCACCGACAGGTGAAAAACTGTTTTTT; CDR3aa: CSAPTGEKLFF
abundance: NA; j_gene: TRBJ2-5; v_gene: TRBV5-1; d_gene: NA; CDR3nt: TGCGCCAGCAGCGGGATGTACCAAGAGACCCAGTACTTC; CDR3aa: CASSGMYQETQYF
abundance: few; j_gene: TRBJ2-7; v_gene: TRBV20-1; d_gene: TRBD2; CDR3nt: TGCAGTGCTAGGGGGCTAGCGGAGGCCTACGAGCAGTACTTC; CDR3aa: CSARGLAEAYEQYF
abundance: few; j_gene: TRBJ1-5; v_gene: TRBV7-8; d_gene: NA; CDR3nt: TGTGCCAGCAGCCAAAACTGGGGGGTCTATAGCAATCAGCCCCAGCATTTT; CDR3aa: CASSQNWGVYSNQPQHF
abundance: NA; j_gene: TRBJ2-1; v_gene: TRBV2; d_gene: NA; CDR3nt: TGTGCCAGCAGTGAAATGGAGCGGGTCTCAGTCAATGAGCAGTTCTTC; CDR3aa: CASSEMERVSVNEQFF
abundance: NA; j_gene: TRBJ1-1; v_gene: TRBV7-9; d_gene: NA; CDR3nt: TGTGCCAGCAGCTCATCCGTGGCAGAGCTCATGAACACTGAAGCTTTCTTT; CDR3aa: CASSSSVAELMNTEAFF
abundance: few; j_gene: TRBJ1-1; v_gene: TRBV5-1; d_gene: TRBD1; CDR3nt: TGCGCCAGCAGCTCAGGGGGCGCGTTTGTGAACACTGAAGCTTTCTTT; CDR3aa: CASSSGGAFVNTEAFF
abundance: NA; j_gene: TRBJ2-7; v_gene: TRBV11-2; d_gene: NA; CDR3nt: TGTGCCAGCAGCGACAGGCTTGGCTCCTACGAGCAGTACTTC; CDR3aa: CASSDRLGSYEQYF
abundance: NA; j_gene: TRBJ1-1; v_gene: TRBV2; d_gene: NA; CDR3nt: TGTGCCAGCGTATTGGGTAACACTGAAGCTTTCTTT; CDR3aa: CASVLGNTEAFF
abundance: NA; j_gene: TRBJ1-4; v_gene: TRBV7-8; d_gene: NA; CDR3nt: TGTGCCAGCAGCTTATTATTACCGTTTAATGAAAAACTGTTTTTT; CDR3aa: CASSLLLPFNEKLFF
abundance: many; j_gene: TRBJ2-3; v_gene: TRBV4-1; d_gene: TRBD2; CDR3nt: TGCGCCAGCAGCCAAGATCAGGGACTAGCTACAGATACGCAGTATTTT; CDR3aa: CASSQDQGLATDTQYF
abundance: NA; j_gene: TRBJ2-5; v_gene: TRBV3-1; d_gene: TRBD2; CDR3nt: TGTGCCAGCAGCCAACTAGCGGGTGAGACCCAGTACTTC; CDR3aa: CASSQLAGETQYF
abundance: few; j_gene: TRBJ2-1; v_gene: TRBV6-2/TRBV6-3; d_gene: TRBD1; CDR3nt: TGTGCCAGCAGTTGGACAGGGACTGGTGAGCAGTTCTTC; CDR3aa: CASSWTGTGEQFF
abundance: NA; j_gene: TRBJ2-5; v_gene: TRBV13; d_gene: NA; CDR3nt: TGTGCCAGCAACTTAATGGGACCGAACCAAGAGACCCAGTACTTC; CDR3aa: CASNLMGPNQETQYF
abundance: NA; j_gene: TRBJ2-5; v_gene: TRBV12-3/TRBV12-4; d_gene: TRBD2; CDR3nt: TGTGCCAGCAGTTTGCGGGAGGGCAAAGAGACCCAGTACTTC; CDR3aa: CASSLREGKETQYF
abundance: few; j_gene: TRBJ2-5; v_gene: TRBV20-1; d_gene: NA; CDR3nt: TGCAGTGTGGCCGGCCGCCGGCAAGAGACCCAGTACTTC; CDR3aa: CSVAGRRQETQYF
abundance: few; j_gene: TRBJ1-4; v_gene: TRBV12-3/TRBV12-4; d_gene: NA; CDR3nt: TGTGCCAGCAGTTTAAGACTGTCAACTAATGAAAAACTGTTTTTT; CDR3aa: CASSLRLSTNEKLFF
abundance: NA; j_gene: TRBJ1-1; v_gene: TRBV7-2; d_gene: NA; CDR3nt: TGTGCCAGCAGCACGCCTCCGGGACTCAACACTGAAGCTTTCTTT; CDR3aa: CASSTPPGLNTEAFF
abundance: NA; j_gene: TRBJ1-1; v_gene: TRBV2; d_gene: NA; CDR3nt: TGTGCCAGCAGTACCGGGACATTGAACACTGAAGCTTTCTTT; CDR3aa: CASSTGTLNTEAFF
abundance: once; j_gene: TRBJ2-3; v_gene: TRBV6-6; d_gene: NA; CDR3nt: TGTGCCAGCAGTTTAGCGGAAACTCGCACAGATACGCAGTATTTT; CDR3aa: CASSLAETRTDTQYF
abundance: NA; j_gene: TRBJ2-5; v_gene: TRBV7-9; d_gene: TRBD2; CDR3nt: TGTGCCAGCAGCAAGGGGACTAAAGAGACCCAGTACTTC; CDR3aa: CASSKGTKETQYF
abundance: few; j_gene: TRBJ2-7; v_gene: TRBV15; d_gene: TRBD2; CDR3nt: TGTGCCACCAGCAGAGCGGGACTAGCGCAAAACGAGCAGTACTTC; CDR3aa: CATSRAGLAQNEQYF
abundance: NA; j_gene: TRBJ2-7; v_gene: TRBV7-9; d_gene: NA; CDR3nt: TGTGCCAGCAGCTTAGACAGGGCTTTGTACGAGCAGTACTTC; CDR3aa: CASSLDRALYEQYF